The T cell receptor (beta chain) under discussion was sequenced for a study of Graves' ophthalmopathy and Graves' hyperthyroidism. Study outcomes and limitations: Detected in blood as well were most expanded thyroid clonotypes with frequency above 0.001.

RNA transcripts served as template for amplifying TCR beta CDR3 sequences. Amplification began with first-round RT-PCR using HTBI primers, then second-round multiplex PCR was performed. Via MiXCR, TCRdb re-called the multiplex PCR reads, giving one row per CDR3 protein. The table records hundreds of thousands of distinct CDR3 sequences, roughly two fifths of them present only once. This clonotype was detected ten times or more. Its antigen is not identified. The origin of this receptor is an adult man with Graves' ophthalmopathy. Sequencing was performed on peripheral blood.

The CDR3 sequence: CSVRDQTATNEKLFF. The DNA of the CDR3 is TGCAGCGTGAGGGATCAAACTGCAACTAATGAAAAACTGTTTTTT. The V call is TRBV29-1, the J call TRBJ1-4; D ambiguous. This CDR3 has 15 amino acids. Germline V gene data show CDR1 as SQVTM and CDR2 as ANQGSEA. V lost 6 bases and J 0 bases, leaving 14 bases between the germline ends.